These T cell receptor beta chains were read from a single sample in a study of metastatic and nonmetastatic thyroid tumors. Using MiXCR, TCRdb re-called clones from the PCR reads. This sample has around 45,000 clones, with roughly 15% found just once. The sample taken for sequencing was blood. The receptor source for this set is a female donor with papillary thyroid cancer or a benign thyroid nodule (not recorded which). Some clones in this sample may be carry-over from other donors' samples. CDR3s include the opening cysteine and the closing phenylalanine or tryptophan. D genes are given only for firm matches. Clone size is stated in some rows and not others, as once, few, many or a class when expanded.

V,size,D,J,CDR3,DNA
TRBV6-1,few,-,TRBJ1-2,CASSESLTGVYYGYTF,TGTGCCAGCAGTGAATCACTAACAGGTGTTTACTACGGCTACACCTTC
TRBV28,medium-sized,TRBD1,TRBJ1-1,CASSRPGGPNTEAFF,TGTGCCAGCAGTAGACCAGGGGGTCCGAACACTGAAGCTTTCTTT
TRBV12-3/TRBV12-4,many,-,TRBJ1-6,CASSFFPLPLHF,TGTGCCAGCAGTTTCTTCCCTTTACCCCTCCACTTT
TRBV20-1,-,-,TRBJ2-1,CSARPRECWNEQFF,TGCAGTGCTAGACCTCGGGAGTGCTGGAATGAGCAGTTCTTC
TRBV6-5,many,TRBD1,TRBJ1-1,CASSYSAGQGTEAFF,TGTGCCAGCAGTTACTCAGCGGGACAGGGCACTGAAGCTTTCTTT
TRBV27,few,-,TRBJ1-2,CASGTGGLYNGYTF,TGTGCCAGCGGTACGGGAGGTCTTTATAATGGCTACACCTTC
TRBV24-1,many,TRBD2,TRBJ2-3,CATSDFGRGFTSGGRDTQYF,TGTGCCACCAGTGATTTCGGCAGGGGATTTACTAGCGGAGGGAGAGATACGCAGTATTTT
TRBV20-1,many,-,TRBJ2-3,CSAGDKGLTYGTDTQYF,TGCAGTGCTGGGGACAAGGGACTAACTTATGGCACAGATACGCAGTATTTT
TRBV12-3/TRBV12-4,many,TRBD2,TRBJ2-1,CASSLGLVNEQFF,TGTGCCAGCAGTTTGGGACTAGTTAATGAGCAGTTCTTC
TRBV28,medium-sized,-,TRBJ2-2,CASRTDGSKTFNTGELFF,TGTGCCAGCAGGACCGACGGATCCAAGACCTTCAACACCGGGGAGCTGTTTTTT
TRBV19,many,TRBD1,TRBJ1-5,CASSETGGNQPQHF,TGTGCCAGTAGTGAGACAGGGGGTAATCAGCCCCAGCATTTT
TRBV11-1,-,TRBD1,TRBJ1-3,CASSSRLDRGGNTINF,TGTGCCAGCAGCTCGAGGTTGGACAGGGGTGGAAACACGATAAATTTT
TRBV19,many,TRBD1,TRBJ2-6,CASSTTGVGANVLTF,TGTGCCAGTAGTACCACAGGGGTTGGGGCCAACGTCCTGACTTTC
TRBV6-4,-,TRBD1,TRBJ1-3,CASGAGQAYSGNTIYF,TGTGCCAGCGGAGCGGGACAGGCCTACTCTGGAAACACCATATATTTT
TRBV27,medium-sized,TRBD1,TRBJ1-2,CASKQDRDTGYTF,TGTGCCAGCAAACAGGACAGGGATACTGGCTACACCTTC
TRBV6-2/TRBV6-3,-,-,TRBJ2-6,CASIRSGSSVLTF,TGTGCCAGTATAAGGTCTGGGTCCAGCGTCCTGACTTTC
TRBV6-1,-,-,TRBJ2-7,CAGCFASRLYEQYF,TGTGCCGGCTGCTTCGCCTCCAGATTATACGAGCAGTACTTC
TRBV18,many,-,TRBJ2-7,CASSPEGGEQYF,TGTGCCAGCTCACCGGAAGGCGGGGAGCAGTACTTC
TRBV24-1,many,TRBD1,TRBJ2-5,CATSPRTGGGETQYF,TGTGCCACCAGTCCGAGGACAGGGGGAGGAGAGACCCAGTACTTC
TRBV6-4,-,-,TRBJ1-6,CASSEQGNSPLHF,TGTGCCAGCAGTGAGCAGGGCAATTCACCCCTCCACTTT
TRBV11-2,many,-,TRBJ1-1,CASSLLTEAFF,TGTGCCAGCAGCCTACTCACTGAAGCTTTCTTT
TRBV19,-,-,TRBJ2-4,CASSIGNIQYF,TGTGCCAGTAGTATAGGGAACATTCAGTACTTC
TRBV5-4,many,-,TRBJ1-2,CASSPKVNYGYTF,TGTGCCAGCAGTCCGAAAGTAAACTATGGCTACACCTTC
TRBV12-5,many,TRBD1,TRBJ2-1,CASGFQTDRGLNNEQFF,TGTGCTAGTGGTTTTCAAACGGACAGGGGGCTCAACAATGAGCAGTTCTTC
TRBV27,many,-,TRBJ2-7,CASRSSGHEQYF,TGTGCCAGCAGATCTTCTGGCCACGAGCAGTACTTC
TRBV6-1,-,TRBD1,TRBJ2-7,CATRDSSREQYF,TGTGCCACCCGGGACAGCTCCCGGGAGCAGTACTTC
TRBV20-1,-,-,TRBJ2-1,CSARGKRGQFF,TGCAGTGCTAGAGGGAAGCGAGGGCAGTTCTTC
TRBV11-3,many,-,TRBJ2-1,CASSRGAGTPARNEQFF,TGTGCCAGCAGCCGGGGGGCCGGGACTCCCGCGCGGAATGAGCAGTTCTTC
TRBV28,medium-sized,TRBD1,TRBJ2-3,CASSWWKGQNTDTQYF,TGTGCCAGCAGTTGGTGGAAGGGACAGAACACAGATACGCAGTATTTT
TRBV6-1,-,TRBD1,TRBJ1-1,CASRPGQGDTAFF,TGTGCCAGCAGGCCGGGACAGGGAGACACGGCTTTCTTT
TRBV5-5,few,TRBD2,TRBJ2-1,CASSLIGLADKRMYNEQFF,TGTGCCAGCAGCTTGATCGGACTAGCGGATAAGAGGATGTACAATGAGCAGTTCTTC
TRBV6-1,-,TRBD2,TRBJ2-3,CASSEMLAGGRTQYF,TGTGCCAGCAGTGAAATGCTAGCGGGGGGGCGAACGCAGTATTTT
TRBV28,many,-,TRBJ1-4,CASGRRTGSSSNEKLFF,TGTGCCAGCGGACGAAGGACGGGAAGTTCCTCTAATGAAAAACTGTTTTTT
TRBV11-3,many,TRBD2,TRBJ2-1,CASSLGPTSGANEQFF,TGTGCCAGCAGCTTAGGGCCGACTAGCGGAGCCAATGAGCAGTTCTTC
TRBV2,many,-,TRBJ2-5,CASSGQGGETQYF,TGTGCCAGCAGTGGACAGGGAGGGGAGACCCAGTACTTC
TRBV6-2/TRBV6-3,many,TRBD2,TRBJ2-5,CASSYRLAGETQYF,TGTGCCAGCAGTTACCGGCTAGCGGGAGAGACCCAGTACTTC
TRBV6-6,many,TRBD2,TRBJ2-1,CASSYSRRGTSGSGEQFF,TGTGCCAGCAGTTACTCGAGAAGGGGGACTAGCGGGAGTGGTGAGCAGTTCTTC
TRBV6-1,few,TRBD1,TRBJ2-7,CASINHRGLYEQYF,TGTGCCAGTATTAACCACAGGGGCCTCTACGAGCAGTACTTC
TRBV6-1,few,TRBD1,TRBJ2-7,CASSWGQGGHEQYF,TGTGCCAGCAGTTGGGGACAGGGTGGGCACGAGCAGTACTTC
TRBV4-1,many,-,TRBJ1-1,CASSQPGVSTEAFF,TGCGCCAGCAGCCAACCAGGGGTGAGCACTGAAGCTTTCTTT
TRBV11-2,many,-,TRBJ2-7,CASSSIGQEEVEEQYF,TGTGCCAGCAGCTCCATTGGACAAGAAGAGGTAGAAGAGCAGTACTTC
TRBV19,many,TRBD2,TRBJ2-1,CASSISGGNNNEQFF,TGTGCCAGTAGTATTAGCGGGGGTAATAACAATGAGCAGTTCTTC
TRBV29-1,many,TRBD2,TRBJ2-1,CSVESGRYEQFF,TGCAGCGTTGAAAGCGGGAGGTATGAGCAGTTCTTC
TRBV12-3/TRBV12-4,once,TRBD2,TRBJ2-5,CASGPTGGGGQETQHF,TGTGCCAGCGGTCCAACCGGGGGGGGTGGGCAAGAGACCCAGCACTTC